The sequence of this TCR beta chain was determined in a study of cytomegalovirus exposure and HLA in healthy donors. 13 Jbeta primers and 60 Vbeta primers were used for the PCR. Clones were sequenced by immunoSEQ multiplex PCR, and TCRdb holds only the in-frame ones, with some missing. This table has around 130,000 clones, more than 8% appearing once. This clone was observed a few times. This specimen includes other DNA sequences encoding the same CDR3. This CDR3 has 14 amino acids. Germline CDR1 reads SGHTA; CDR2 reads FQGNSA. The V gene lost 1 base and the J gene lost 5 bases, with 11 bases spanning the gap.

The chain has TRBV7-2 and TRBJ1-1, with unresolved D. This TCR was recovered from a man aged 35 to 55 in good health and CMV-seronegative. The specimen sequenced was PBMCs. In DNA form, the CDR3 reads TGTGCCAGCAGCTTAGTCCCCGGCGGGACTGAAGCTTTCTTT. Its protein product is CASSLVPGGTEAFF.